This passage covers 10 T cell receptor beta chains from one sample sequenced in a study of CD8 T cells in Susac syndrome. With random hexamers, roughly 0.45 to 1 ug RNA was reverse transcribed. TCRdb itself ran the immunoSEQ multiplex PCR reads through MiXCR, one entry per CDR3 protein. Here the sample spans a few hundred thousand distinct CDR3 sequences, roughly 85% being singletons. The sample comprised CD8+ T cells from PBMCs. These receptors all stem from a human donor with multiple sclerosis.

The V call is TRBV30, the J call TRBJ2-1; 8 bases match TRBD1. Germline V gives CDR1 GTSNPN, CDR2 SVGIG (reference sequence). Unmatched junction bases numbered 4, after V lost 4 bases and J lost 8 bases. This CDR3 region has 12 residues. The CDR3 reads CAWTRGRDEQFF. For the CDR3, the DNA is TGTGCCTGGACCAGGGGGCGGGATGAGCAGTTCTTC.

The chain links TRBV12-3 or TRBV12-4 to TRBJ1-2, with a weak D call TRBD1 (6 bases). The CDR3 contains 13 residues. Trimming took 8 bases from V and 5 from J, leaving 15 bases between them. CDR3 sequence: CASGAGALYGYTF. The CDR3 nucleotides are TGTGCCAGCGGGGCAGGGGCCCTTTATGGCTACACCTTC.

The CDR3 loop reads CASSFQTGGSPLHF. The CDR3 bases are TGTGCCAGCAGCTTCCAAACAGGGGGATCACCCCTCCACTTT. The rearrangement uses TRBV5-6 and TRBJ1-6; the match to TRBD1 covers 8 bases. CDR3 size: 14 residues. The germline CDR1 and CDR2 sequences are SGHDT and YYEEEE. Trimming removed 2 bases from V and 10 bases from J; junction bases left unmatched: 5.

CDR3 protein: CSVRGGSTDTQYF. In nucleotides, the CDR3 is TGCAGCGTTCGCGGGGGAAGCACAGATACGCAGTATTTT. V is TRBV29-1 and J is TRBJ2-3, with 7 bases identical to TRBD2. The V and J ends lost 5 bases and 0 bases, in that order; junction bases with no gene match: 2. Per germline, CDR1 SQVTM and CDR2 ANQGSEA. This CDR3 is 13 amino acids long.

The rearrangement links TRBV6-5 to TRBJ1-4, with a possible D match to TRBD1 (5 bases). V was trimmed by 0 bases and J by 0 bases, leaving 14 bases between them. The V gene's germline CDR1 is MNHEY and CDR2 SVGAGI. This CDR3 comprises 18 residues. The CDR3 DNA is TGTGCCAGCAGTTACTCCGGCCAGGGATCATCAACTAATGAAAAACTGTTTTTT. This sequence encodes CASSYSGQGSSTNEKLFF.

This chain joins TRBV27 and TRBJ2-5; 9 nucleotides agree with TRBD1. V dropped 8 bases and J dropped 1; count of bases not matched to a gene: 2. Per germline, CDR1 MNHEY and CDR2 SMNVEV (reference sequence). The CDR3 contains 13 residues. The CDR3 region is CASGGQGQETQYF. The CDR3 DNA sequence: TGTGCCAGCGGGGGACAGGGCCAAGAGACCCAGTACTTC.

The rearrangement links TRBV7-9 to TRBJ1-1, with D unresolved. The ends were cut back, 2 bases at V and 2 bases at J, with 9 bases in the middle. CDR1 SEHNR and CDR2 FQNEAQ come from the germline V gene (reference sequence). The CDR3 is 14 amino acids. In nucleotides, the CDR3 is TGTGCCAGCAGCTTATATTTGGATAACACTGAAGCTTTCTTT. Translating it yields CASSLYLDNTEAFF.

V is TRBV19 and J is TRBJ1-3; D remains ambiguous. This CDR3 contains 16 residues. The V end lost 3 bases, the J end lost 0 bases, and 12 bases lay between the germline ends. Per germline, CDR1 LNHDA and CDR2 SQIVND (reference sequence). The CDR3: CASSIEGLSSGNTIYF. The CDR3 DNA reads as TGTGCCAGTAGTATTGAAGGGTTAAGCTCTGGAAACACCATATATTTT.

The V call is TRBV2, the J call TRBJ2-3; 7 bases fit TRBD2. Looked up from germline, CDR1 is SNHLY and CDR2 is FYNNEI. This CDR3 region has 14 residues. With 9 bases clipped from V and 2 bases from J, the junction kept 8 bases outside the gene matches. The CDR3 DNA is TGTGCCAGAGGGAGGGACTACAACACAGATACGCAGTATTTT. Translation: CARGRDYNTDTQYF.

This chain links TRBV5-4 with TRBJ1-2; D not resolved. Germline V gene sequence: CDR1 SGHNT, CDR2 YYREEE (reference sequence). The CDR3 covers 14 residues. Deletions cut 4 bases from V and 7 bases from J, with 17 bases between. CDR3 DNA: TGTGCCAGCAGCCCTCTGGGAGCTATCTCTGGCTACACCTTC. Its protein is CASSPLGAISGYTF.